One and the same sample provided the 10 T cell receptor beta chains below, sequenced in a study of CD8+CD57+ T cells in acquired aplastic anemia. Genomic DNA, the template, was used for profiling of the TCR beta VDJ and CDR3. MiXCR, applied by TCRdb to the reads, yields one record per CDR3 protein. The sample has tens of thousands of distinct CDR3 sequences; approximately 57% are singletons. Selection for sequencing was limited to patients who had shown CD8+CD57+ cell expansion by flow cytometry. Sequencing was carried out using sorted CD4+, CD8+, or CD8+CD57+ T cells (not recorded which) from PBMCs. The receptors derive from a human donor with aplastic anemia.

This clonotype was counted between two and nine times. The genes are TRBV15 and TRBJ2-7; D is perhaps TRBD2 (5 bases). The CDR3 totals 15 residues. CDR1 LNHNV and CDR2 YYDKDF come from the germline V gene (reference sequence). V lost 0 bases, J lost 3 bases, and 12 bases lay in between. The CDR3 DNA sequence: TGTGCCACCAGCAGAGATGCAACGGGGAGCTACGAGCAGTACTTC. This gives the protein CATSRDATGSYEQYF.

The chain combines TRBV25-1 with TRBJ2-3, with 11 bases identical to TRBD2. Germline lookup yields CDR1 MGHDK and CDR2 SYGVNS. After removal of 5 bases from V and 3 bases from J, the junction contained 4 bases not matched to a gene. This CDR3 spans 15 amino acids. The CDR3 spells CASSHASGGTDTQYF. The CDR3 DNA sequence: TGTGCCAGCAGTCATGCTAGCGGGGGGACAGATACGCAGTATTTT.

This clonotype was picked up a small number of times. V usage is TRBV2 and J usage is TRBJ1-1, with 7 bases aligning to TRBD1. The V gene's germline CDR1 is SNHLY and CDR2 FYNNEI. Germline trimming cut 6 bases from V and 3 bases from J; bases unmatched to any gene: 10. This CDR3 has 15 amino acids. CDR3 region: CASRDDRAGYTEAFF. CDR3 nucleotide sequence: TGTGCCAGCAGGGACGACAGGGCCGGGTACACTGAAGCTTTCTTT. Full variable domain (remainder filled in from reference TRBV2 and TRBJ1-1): EPEVTQTPSHQVTQMGQEVILRCVPISNHLYFYWYRQILGQKVEFLVSFYNNEISEKSEIFDDQFSVERPDGSNFTLKIRSTKLEDSAMYFCASRDDRAGYTEAFFGQGTRLTVV.

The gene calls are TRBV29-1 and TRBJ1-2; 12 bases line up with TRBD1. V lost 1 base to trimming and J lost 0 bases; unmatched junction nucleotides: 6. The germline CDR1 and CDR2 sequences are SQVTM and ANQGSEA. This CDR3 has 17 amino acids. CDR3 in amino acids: CSVEGRGQGAPNYGYTF. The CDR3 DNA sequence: TGCAGCGTTGAAGGCAGGGGACAGGGGGCGCCTAACTATGGCTACACCTTC.

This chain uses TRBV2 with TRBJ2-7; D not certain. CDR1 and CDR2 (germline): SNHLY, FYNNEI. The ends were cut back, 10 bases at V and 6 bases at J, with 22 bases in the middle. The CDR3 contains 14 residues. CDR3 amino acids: CATAPLVGVGEQYF. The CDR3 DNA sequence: TGTGCCACCGCCCCCCTGGTGGGCGTAGGCGAGCAGTACTTC.

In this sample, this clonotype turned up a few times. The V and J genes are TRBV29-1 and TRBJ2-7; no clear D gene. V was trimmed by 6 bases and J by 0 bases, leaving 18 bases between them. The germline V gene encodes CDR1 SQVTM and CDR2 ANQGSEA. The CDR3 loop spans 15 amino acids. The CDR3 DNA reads TGCAGCGTCCGCCCTGGTGCAACTGACTCCTACGAGCAGTACTTC. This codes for CSVRPGATDSYEQYF.

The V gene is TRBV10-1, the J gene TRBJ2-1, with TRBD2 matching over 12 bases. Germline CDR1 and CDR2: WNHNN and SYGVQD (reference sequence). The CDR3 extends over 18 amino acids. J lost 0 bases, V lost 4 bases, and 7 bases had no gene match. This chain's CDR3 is CASSVTSGGLSSYNEQFF. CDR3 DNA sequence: TGCGCCAGCAGTGTTACTAGCGGGGGGCTCAGCTCCTACAATGAGCAGTTCTTC.

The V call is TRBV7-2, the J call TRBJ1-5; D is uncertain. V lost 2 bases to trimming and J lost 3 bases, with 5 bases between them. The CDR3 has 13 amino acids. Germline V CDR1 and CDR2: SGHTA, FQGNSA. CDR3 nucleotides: TGTGCCAGCAGCTTAATTGACAATCAGCCCCAGCATTTT. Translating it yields CASSLIDNQPQHF.

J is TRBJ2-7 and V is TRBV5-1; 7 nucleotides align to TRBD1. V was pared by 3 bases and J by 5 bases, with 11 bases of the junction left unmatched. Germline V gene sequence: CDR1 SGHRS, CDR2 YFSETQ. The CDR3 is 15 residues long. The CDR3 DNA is TGCGCCAGCAGCTCTACCCCGGGACAGTTCGACGAGCAGTACTTC. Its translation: CASSSTPGQFDEQYF.

The DNA for the CDR3 is TGTGCCAGTAGCATGGGACAGGCGAACACCGGGGAGCTGTTTTTT. It specifies CASSMGQANTGELFF. This rearrangement joins TRBV19 to TRBJ2-2; 8 nucleotides line up with TRBD1. The trim removed 6 bases at V and 0 bases at J, leaving 3 bases unmatched. The CDR3 totals 15 residues. Germline loops: CDR1 LNHDA, CDR2 SQIVND (reference sequence).